Listed below are T cell receptor beta chains from one sample, sequenced in a study of blood T cell repertoires in COVID-19. The protocol was immunoSEQ multiplex PCR, while the TCRdb copy is restricted to in-frame clones and leaves out a portion. The data show more than 120,000 clones, with 75% to 90% seen just once and roughly 3.9% held by the top ten. Material: PBMCs or T cells enriched from blood (not recorded which). These receptor sequences come from a man in his fifties in a cohort exposed to, infected with or recovered from COVID-19 (not recorded which). Each CDR3 is given with its conserved first and last residue. The D gene is left open where the match is weak.

>TRBV19|TRBJ1-2|TRBD1
CASRTGNYGYTF
TGTGCCAGTAGGACAGGGAACTATGGCTACACCTTC
>TRBV6-2/TRBV6-3|TRBJ1-5|-
CASSYPGRVQPQHF
TGTGCCAGCAGTTACCCCGGGAGGGTTCAGCCCCAGCATTTT
>TRBV2|TRBJ1-1|-
CASSLTEAFF
TGTGCCAGCAGTCTGACAGAAGCTTTCTTT
>TRBV6-5|TRBJ1-6|-
CASSYRGDNSPLHF
TGTGCCAGCAGTTACCGGGGGGATAATTCACCCCTCCACTTT
>TRBV5-1|TRBJ1-5|-
CASSLVGGAGNQPQHF
TGCGCCAGCAGCTTGGTTGGGGGCGCGGGCAATCAGCCCCAGCATTTT
>TRBV7-9|TRBJ1-2|-
CASSPLHRQDGYTF
TGTGCCAGCAGCCCCCTGCACAGGCAGGATGGCTACACCTTC
>TRBV24-1|TRBJ2-1|TRBD1
CATATGGFYNEQFF
TGTGCCACGGCCACAGGGGGTTTCTACAATGAGCAGTTCTTC
>TRBV18|TRBJ1-4|-
CASSGTPQGEKLFF
TGTGCCAGCTCCGGGACACCTCAAGGGGAAAAACTGTTTTTT
>TRBV15|TRBJ2-1|-
CATSLDGSPEQFF
TGTGCCACCAGCCTAGATGGTTCGCCTGAGCAGTTCTTC
>TRBV2|TRBJ2-7|-
CASEGMSGTSASEQYF
TGTGCCAGCGAAGGAATGTCCGGGACATCCGCTAGCGAGCAGTACTTC
>TRBV5-5|TRBJ1-2|-
CASSLEAGANYGYTF
TGTGCCAGCAGCTTGGAGGCAGGGGCTAACTATGGCTACACCTTC
>TRBV4-1|TRBJ2-2|-
CASSAFGQFSLTNTGELFF
TGCGCCAGCAGCGCCTTCGGTCAATTTTCTTTGACGAACACCGGGGAGCTGTTTTTT
>TRBV28|TRBJ2-7|TRBD2
CASTQGLAGYEQYF
TGTGCCAGCACCCAGGGACTAGCGGGCTACGAGCAGTACTTC
>TRBV7-2|TRBJ2-3|-
CASSMGAGVRADTQYF
TGTGCCAGCAGCATGGGGGCGGGCGTAAGGGCAGATACGCAGTATTTT
>TRBV19|TRBJ1-6|-
CASRAESNSPLHF
TGTGCCAGTAGGGCGGAGTCCAATTCACCCCTCCACTTT
>TRBV2|TRBJ1-1|TRBD1
CASSIIRQGLAFF
TGTGCCAGCAGTATAATAAGACAGGGTTTGGCTTTCTTT